The rows below give T cell receptor beta chains drawn from one sample of a study of graft-versus-host responses after intestinal transplantation. Libraries were prepared by immunoSEQ multiplex PCR; TCRdb keeps only in-frame clonotypes and omits some of them. The top ten clones hold about 0.25% of a sample with around 100,000 clones, around nine tenths of them seen once. No antigen has been identified for these receptors. Sequences were derived from unstimulated CD4+ T cells sorted from spleen or lymph node cells, sampled before transplant. Receptor source: a human donor who was the organ donor for an intestinal transplant. The CDR3 runs from the conserved cysteine through the conserved F or W. The D gene is left open where the match is weak. Size is stated for part of the rows, as once, few or many counts, or as a class when the clone is expanded.

v_call	j_call	clone_size	d_call	cdr3_aa	cdr3_nt
TRBV7-9	TRBJ1-2	-	-	CASSLVTVNYGYTF	TGTGCCAGCAGCTTAGTAACAGTTAACTATGGCTACACCTTC
TRBV9	TRBJ1-1	few	-	CASSVDGGGGEAFF	TGTGCCAGCAGCGTAGATGGGGGCGGGGGTGAAGCTTTCTTT
TRBV2	TRBJ2-5	-	-	CASSGRRETQYF	TGTGCCAGCAGTGGCAGGAGGGAGACCCAGTACTTC
TRBV6-6	TRBJ2-1	-	TRBD2	CASSYGTSGREQFF	TGTGCCAGCAGTTACGGGACTAGCGGGAGGGAGCAGTTCTTC
TRBV7-2	TRBJ2-7	-	-	CASSRRYEQYF	TGTGCCAGCAGCCGCAGATACGAGCAGTACTTC
TRBV30	TRBJ1-5	-	-	CAWSEGKDQPQHF	TGTGCCTGGAGTGAGGGGAAGGATCAGCCCCAGCATTTT
TRBV12-5	TRBJ2-1	-	TRBD1	CASGTAGQEIYNEQFF	TGTGCTAGTGGCACCGCAGGACAGGAAATCTACAATGAGCAGTTCTTC
TRBV5-4	TRBJ2-3	-	TRBD1	CASSRQGVKTDTQYF	TGTGCCAGCAGCCGACAGGGGGTAAAGACAGATACGCAGTATTTT
TRBV2	TRBJ2-7	-	TRBD2	CASSLGGAGGQQYF	TGTGCCAGCAGCCTTGGGGGAGCGGGAGGGCAACAGTACTTC
TRBV5-4	TRBJ1-4	-	-	CASSYDSATNEKLFF	TGTGCCAGCAGCTATGACAGTGCAACTAATGAAAAACTGTTTTTT
TRBV19	TRBJ1-5	-	-	CASSWDISNQPQHF	TGTGCCAGTAGTTGGGACATTAGCAATCAGCCCCAGCATTTT
TRBV9	TRBJ2-1	-	-	CASSVGGPVLGEQFF	TGTGCCAGCAGCGTAGGAGGGCCGGTACTTGGTGAGCAGTTCTTC
TRBV6-4	TRBJ2-3	-	TRBD2	CASSVGAGSTDTQYF	TGTGCCAGCAGTGTGGGAGCGGGGAGCACAGATACGCAGTATTTT
TRBV19	TRBJ2-7	-	TRBD1	CASSVNPGQGTYEQYF	TGTGCCAGTAGTGTCAACCCGGGACAGGGAACCTACGAGCAGTACTTC
TRBV6-1	TRBJ1-2	-	TRBD1	CASSETGMHYGYTF	TGTGCCAGCAGTGAGACAGGGATGCACTATGGCTACACCTTC
TRBV5-6	TRBJ2-7	-	-	CASSWVWSYEQYF	TGTGCCAGCAGCTGGGTATGGTCCTACGAGCAGTACTTC
TRBV18	TRBJ2-7	-	TRBD1	CASSHGTGYEQYF	TGTGCCAGCTCACACGGGACAGGGTACGAGCAGTACTTC
TRBV6-5	TRBJ2-7	-	-	CASSYRLFGYEQYF	TGTGCCAGCAGTTACCGTCTATTCGGGTACGAGCAGTACTTC
TRBV7-9	TRBJ2-3	-	-	CASSAGSRGDTQYF	TGTGCCAGCAGCGCCGGGTCGAGGGGAGATACGCAGTATTTT
TRBV19	TRBJ2-7	-	-	CASSPQAGSTYEQYF	TGTGCCAGTAGTCCACAAGCGGGCTCTACCTACGAGCAGTACTTC
TRBV7-3	TRBJ2-1	-	-	CASSSQQGLEQFF	TGTGCCAGCAGCTCCCAACAGGGTCTTGAGCAGTTCTTC
TRBV5-1	TRBJ1-2	-	-	CASSLGGSANYGYTF	TGCGCCAGCAGCTTGGGGGGATCAGCTAACTATGGCTACACCTTC
TRBV6-5	TRBJ1-2	-	-	CASSVGTLYGYTF	TGTGCCAGCAGTGTTGGGACACTCTATGGCTACACCTTC
TRBV29-1	TRBJ2-3	-	TRBD1	CSVAQFDRATDTQYF	TGCAGCGTTGCCCAATTTGACAGGGCAACAGATACGCAGTATTTT
TRBV18	TRBJ2-1	-	TRBD2	CASSPSGSEKFF	TGTGCCAGCTCACCTAGCGGGAGTGAGAAGTTCTTC
TRBV21-1	TRBJ2-5	once	-	CASSCSQETQYF	TGTGCCAGCAGTTGCTCCCAAGAGACCCAGTACTTC
TRBV18	TRBJ2-5	-	TRBD1	CASSRSKTGGSETQYF	TGTGCCAGCTCAAGAAGTAAGACAGGGGGGTCAGAGACCCAGTACTTC
TRBV19	TRBJ1-1	-	-	CASSISGNPNTEAFF	TGTGCCAGTAGTATTAGCGGTAATCCGAACACTGAAGCTTTCTTT
TRBV5-1	TRBJ2-5	-	TRBD2	CASSLAGTSKETQYF	TGCGCCAGCAGCTTGGCTGGGACTAGTAAAGAGACCCAGTACTTC
TRBV7-9	TRBJ1-2	-	-	CASSAHRDSDGYTF	TGTGCCAGCAGCGCCCACAGGGACTCCGATGGCTACACCTTC
TRBV6-5	TRBJ2-7	-	-	CASSYWRGEQYF	TGTGCCAGCAGTTATTGGAGAGGCGAGCAGTACTTC
TRBV7-9	TRBJ1-1	-	-	CASSLQGGTEAFF	TGTGCCAGCAGCTTACAGGGCGGCACTGAAGCTTTCTTT
TRBV15	TRBJ2-7	-	-	CATRGAGAHEQYF	TGTGCCACCAGAGGGGCAGGGGCCCACGAGCAGTACTTC
TRBV29-1	TRBJ1-1	-	-	CSAERTRGTEAFF	TGCAGCGCTGAGCGGACCCGGGGGACTGAAGCTTTCTTT
TRBV30	TRBJ1-6	-	-	CAWSQEVREKPLHF	TGTGCCTGGAGTCAAGAGGTCAGGGAAAAACCCCTCCACTTT
TRBV28	TRBJ1-1	-	-	CASSPLGGVYTEAFF	TGTGCCAGCAGCCCTTTGGGGGGCGTCTACACTGAAGCTTTCTTT
TRBV14	TRBJ1-3	-	-	CASSLYAGSGNTIYF	TGTGCCAGCAGCCTATACGCGGGGTCCGGAAACACCATATATTTT
TRBV4-3	TRBJ2-1	-	-	CASSQGAGREQFF	TGCGCCAGCAGCCAAGGTGCAGGGCGGGAGCAGTTCTTC
TRBV5-6	TRBJ2-7	-	TRBD1	CASSLVGQGLYEQYF	TGTGCCAGCAGCTTGGTAGGACAGGGGCTCTACGAGCAGTACTTC
TRBV7-9	TRBJ1-1	-	-	CASSRGETEAFF	TGTGCCAGCAGTCGGGGTGAGACTGAAGCTTTCTTT
TRBV5-1	TRBJ2-1	-	TRBD2	CASSSRTSGSGGNEQFF	TGCGCCAGCAGCTCTCGGACTAGCGGGAGTGGTGGGAATGAGCAGTTCTTC
TRBV6-1	TRBJ2-1	-	-	CASSELPRVLNEQFF	TGTGCCAGCAGTGAACTTCCCAGGGTGCTCAATGAGCAGTTCTTC
TRBV10-3	TRBJ2-7	-	-	CAISESNQFSGEQYF	TGTGCCATCAGTGAGTCTAACCAGTTTTCAGGCGAGCAGTACTTC
TRBV6-5	TRBJ1-1	-	TRBD1	CASSRDRGPNTEAFF	TGTGCCAGCAGCCGGGACAGGGGGCCGAACACTGAAGCTTTCTTT
TRBV10-3	TRBJ2-6	-	-	CAISFTGYSGANVLTF	TGTGCCATCAGTTTCACAGGGTACTCTGGGGCCAACGTCCTGACTTTC
TRBV5-6	TRBJ2-2	-	TRBD2	CASSLVPGGGELFF	TGTGCCAGCAGCTTGGTTCCGGGAGGCGGGGAGCTGTTTTTT
TRBV29-1	TRBJ2-7	once	-	CSVQGPSYEQYF	TGCAGCGTGCAGGGACCCTCCTACGAGCAGTACTTC
TRBV2	TRBJ1-2	-	TRBD1	CASTGTVYGYTF	TGTGCCAGCACTGGGACAGTCTATGGCTACACCTTC
TRBV27	TRBJ1-2	-	TRBD1	CASSTKGAYAF	TGTGCCAGCAGTACAAAGGGGGCCTACGCCTTC
TRBV11-2	TRBJ2-7	-	TRBD1	CASSAIPGQGPYEQYF	TGTGCCAGCAGCGCTATTCCGGGACAGGGCCCCTACGAGCAGTACTTC
TRBV20-1	TRBJ2-1	-	-	CSAREDNEQFF	TGCAGTGCTAGAGAGGACAATGAGCAGTTCTTC
TRBV5-1	TRBJ2-7	-	-	CASSLHPGRSSEQYF	TGCGCCAGCAGCTTGCACCCGGGACGGTCTAGCGAGCAGTACTTC
TRBV2	TRBJ1-1	-	-	CASSEEAPEAFF	TGTGCCAGCAGTGAAGAGGCCCCTGAAGCTTTCTTT
TRBV5-6	TRBJ2-3	-	TRBD1	CASSVAETGAGTDTQYF	TGTGCCAGCAGCGTAGCAGAAACAGGGGCGGGCACAGATACGCAGTATTTT